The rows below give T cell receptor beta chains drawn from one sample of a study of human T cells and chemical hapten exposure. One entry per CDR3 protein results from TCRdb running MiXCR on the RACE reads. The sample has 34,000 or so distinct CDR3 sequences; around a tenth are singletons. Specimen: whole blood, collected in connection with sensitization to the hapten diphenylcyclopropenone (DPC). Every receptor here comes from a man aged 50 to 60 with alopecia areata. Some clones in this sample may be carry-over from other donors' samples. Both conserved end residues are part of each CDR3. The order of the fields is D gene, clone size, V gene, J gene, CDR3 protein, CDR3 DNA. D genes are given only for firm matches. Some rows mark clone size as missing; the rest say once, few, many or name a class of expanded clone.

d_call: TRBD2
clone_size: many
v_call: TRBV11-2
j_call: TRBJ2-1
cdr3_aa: CASSLSGGEQFF
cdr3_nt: TGTGCCAGCAGCTTGAGCGGGGGGGAGCAGTTCTTC

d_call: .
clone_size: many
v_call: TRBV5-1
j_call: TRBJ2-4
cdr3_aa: CASSLNSPLGKNIQYF
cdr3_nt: TGCGCCAGCAGCTTAAACTCCCCGTTGGGCAAAAACATTCAGTACTTC

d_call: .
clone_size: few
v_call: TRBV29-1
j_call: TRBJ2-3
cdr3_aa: CSDEEAGMHTQYF
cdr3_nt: TGCAGCGACGAGGAGGCTGGCATGCATACGCAGTATTTT

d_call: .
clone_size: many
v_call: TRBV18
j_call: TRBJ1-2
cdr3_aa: CASSLGSGYGYTF
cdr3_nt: TGTGCCAGCTCATTAGGGAGTGGATATGGCTACACCTTC

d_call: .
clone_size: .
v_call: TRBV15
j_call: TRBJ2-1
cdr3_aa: CATSRAQTNNEQFF
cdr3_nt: TGTGCCACCAGCAGAGCTCAAACTAACAATGAGCAGTTCTTC

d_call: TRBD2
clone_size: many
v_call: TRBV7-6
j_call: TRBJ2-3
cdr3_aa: CASSTEPTSGSHNTDTQYF
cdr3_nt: TGTGCCAGCAGCACCGAACCGACTAGCGGGAGTCATAACACAGATACGCAGTATTTT

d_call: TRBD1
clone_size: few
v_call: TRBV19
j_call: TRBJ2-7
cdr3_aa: CASSISGTGLTEQYF
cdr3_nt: TGTGCCAGTAGTATTTCGGGGACAGGGCTGACCGAGCAGTACTTC

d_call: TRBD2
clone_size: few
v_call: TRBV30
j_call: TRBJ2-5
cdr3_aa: CAWSPGLELKETQYF
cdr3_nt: TGTGCCTGGAGTCCTGGACTAGAGTTAAAAGAGACCCAGTACTTC

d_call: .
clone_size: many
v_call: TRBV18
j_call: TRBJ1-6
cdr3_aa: CASSPGTANSPLHF
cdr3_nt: TGTGCCAGCTCACCAGGGACGGCAAATTCACCCCTCCACTTT

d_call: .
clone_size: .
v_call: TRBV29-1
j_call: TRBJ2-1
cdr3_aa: CSVVRAKDEQFF
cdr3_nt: TGCAGCGTTGTCAGGGCGAAAGATGAGCAGTTCTTC

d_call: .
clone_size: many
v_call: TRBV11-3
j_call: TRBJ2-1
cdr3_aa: CASSLEGLSEQFF
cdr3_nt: TGTGCCAGCAGCTTAGAGGGTCTGAGTGAGCAGTTCTTC

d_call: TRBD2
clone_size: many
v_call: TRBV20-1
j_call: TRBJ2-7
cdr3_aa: CSARLAQSYEQYF
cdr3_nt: TGCAGTGCTCGACTAGCGCAGTCCTACGAGCAGTACTTC

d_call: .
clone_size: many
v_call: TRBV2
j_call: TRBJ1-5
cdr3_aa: CASSEEGRTSPQHF
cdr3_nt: TGTGCCAGCAGTGAAGAGGGCAGGACAAGCCCCCAGCATTTT

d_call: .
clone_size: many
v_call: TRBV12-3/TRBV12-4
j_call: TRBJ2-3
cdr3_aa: CASSLAVGVSDTQYF
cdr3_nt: TGTGCCAGCAGTTTAGCTGTCGGGGTATCAGATACGCAGTATTTT

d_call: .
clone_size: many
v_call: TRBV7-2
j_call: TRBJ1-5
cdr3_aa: CASSPGDSNQPQHF
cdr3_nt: TGTGCCAGCAGCCCAGGGGATAGCAATCAGCCCCAGCATTTT

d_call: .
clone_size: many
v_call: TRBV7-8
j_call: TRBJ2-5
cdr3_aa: CASRPTEAEETQYF
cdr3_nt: TGTGCCAGCAGGCCCACCGAGGCAGAAGAGACCCAGTACTTC

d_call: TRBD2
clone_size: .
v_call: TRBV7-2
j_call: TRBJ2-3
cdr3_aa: CASSLGGRAPDTQYF
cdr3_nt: TGTGCCAGCAGCTTAGGCGGGAGGGCCCCAGATACGCAGTATTTT

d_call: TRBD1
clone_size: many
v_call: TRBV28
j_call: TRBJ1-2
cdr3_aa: CASSHAFGTDREGVGGYTF
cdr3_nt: TGTGCCAGCAGTCACGCTTTTGGGACCGACAGGGAAGGTGTTGGAGGCTACACCTTC

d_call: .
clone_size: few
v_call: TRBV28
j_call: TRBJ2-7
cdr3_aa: CASRSSTYEQYF
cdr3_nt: TGTGCCAGCCGCTCCTCCACCTACGAGCAGTACTTC

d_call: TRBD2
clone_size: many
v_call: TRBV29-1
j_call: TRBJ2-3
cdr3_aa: CSVVLAAVPDTQYF
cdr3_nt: TGCAGCGTTGTTCTAGCGGCGGTCCCCGATACGCAGTATTTT

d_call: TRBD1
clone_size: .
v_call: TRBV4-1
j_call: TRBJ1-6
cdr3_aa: CASSQGTGLNSPLHF
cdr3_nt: TGCGCCAGCAGCCAAGGGACAGGACTTAATTCACCCCTCCACTTT

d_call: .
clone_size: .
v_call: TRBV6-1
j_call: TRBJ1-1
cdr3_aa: CASGRDIIIEAFF
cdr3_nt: TGTGCCAGCGGACGGGACATCATTATTGAAGCTTTCTTT

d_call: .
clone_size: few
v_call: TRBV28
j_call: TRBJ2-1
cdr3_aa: CASSPPRPGDEQFF
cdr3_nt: TGTGCCAGCAGTCCTCCTCGACCGGGGGATGAGCAGTTCTTC

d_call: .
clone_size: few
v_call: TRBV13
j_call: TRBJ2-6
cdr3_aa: CASSPASGDAGANVLTF
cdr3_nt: TGTGCCAGCAGCCCCGCATCAGGGGACGCCGGGGCCAACGTCCTGACTTTC

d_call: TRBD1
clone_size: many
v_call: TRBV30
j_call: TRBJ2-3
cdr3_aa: CAWSVGARGRAADTQYF
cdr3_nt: TGTGCCTGGAGTGTGGGGGCAAGGGGGCGAGCCGCAGATACGCAGTATTTT

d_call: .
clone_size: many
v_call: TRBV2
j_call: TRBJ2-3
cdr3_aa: CASSESISDTQYF
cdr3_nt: TGTGCCAGCAGTGAATCGATATCAGATACGCAGTATTTT

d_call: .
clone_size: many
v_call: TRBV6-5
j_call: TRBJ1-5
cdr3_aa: CASKRPGLDQPQHF
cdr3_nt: TGTGCCAGTAAACGGCCAGGGCTGGATCAGCCCCAGCATTTT

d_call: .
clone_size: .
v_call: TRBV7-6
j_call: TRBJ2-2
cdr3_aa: CASSLLEGTGELFF
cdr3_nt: TGTGCCAGCAGCTTACTAGAGGGCACCGGGGAGCTGTTTTTT

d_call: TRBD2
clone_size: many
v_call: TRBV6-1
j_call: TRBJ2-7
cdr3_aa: CASSEIGLAGGEQYF
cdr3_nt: TGTGCCAGCAGTGAAATTGGGCTAGCGGGAGGTGAGCAGTACTTC

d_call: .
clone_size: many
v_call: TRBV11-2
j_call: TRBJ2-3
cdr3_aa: CASSSQTGRQDTQYF
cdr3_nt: TGTGCCAGCAGCTCTCAGACAGGTCGCCAGGATACGCAGTATTTT

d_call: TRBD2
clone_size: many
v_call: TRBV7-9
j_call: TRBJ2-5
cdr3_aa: CASSAGSSGQETQYF
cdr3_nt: TGTGCCAGCAGCGCCGGCTCTAGCGGACAAGAGACCCAGTACTTC

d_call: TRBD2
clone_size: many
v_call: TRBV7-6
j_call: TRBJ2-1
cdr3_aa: CASSLVQREGYEQFF
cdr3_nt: TGTGCCAGCAGCTTAGTCCAGCGGGAGGGCTATGAGCAGTTCTTC

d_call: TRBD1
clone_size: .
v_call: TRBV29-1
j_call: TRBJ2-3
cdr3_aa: CSFSQGDEDTQYF
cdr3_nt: TGCAGCTTCAGCCAGGGGGACGAGGATACGCAGTATTTT

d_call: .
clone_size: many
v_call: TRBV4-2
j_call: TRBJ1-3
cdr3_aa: CASSQLSGSAGNTIYF
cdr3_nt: TGTGCCAGCAGCCAGTTATCGGGGTCGGCTGGAAACACCATATATTTT

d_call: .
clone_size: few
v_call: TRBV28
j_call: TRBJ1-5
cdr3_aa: CASSPDGPQPQHF
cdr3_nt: TGTGCCAGCAGTCCGGACGGACCTCAGCCCCAGCATTTT

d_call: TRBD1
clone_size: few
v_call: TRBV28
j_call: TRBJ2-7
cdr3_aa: CASYPGQGTDEQYF
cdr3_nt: TGTGCCAGTTATCCGGGACAGGGGACCGACGAGCAGTACTTC

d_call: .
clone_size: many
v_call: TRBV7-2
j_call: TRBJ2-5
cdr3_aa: CASSLNGGGGETQYF
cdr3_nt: TGTGCCAGCAGCCTAAATGGGGGAGGAGGAGAGACCCAGTACTTC

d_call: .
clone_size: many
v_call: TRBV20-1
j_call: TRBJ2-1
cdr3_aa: CSAPQSGRAFNEQFF
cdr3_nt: TGCAGTGCTCCTCAAAGCGGGCGGGCTTTTAATGAGCAGTTCTTC

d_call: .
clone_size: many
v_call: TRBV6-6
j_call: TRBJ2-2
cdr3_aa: CASSYSSRELFF
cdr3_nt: TGTGCCAGCAGTTACAGCTCGAGGGAGCTGTTTTTT

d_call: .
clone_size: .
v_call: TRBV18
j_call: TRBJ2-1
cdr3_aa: CASSPLLVKSYNEQFF
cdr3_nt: TGTGCCAGCTCACCGCTCCTAGTTAAGTCCTACAATGAGCAGTTCTTC

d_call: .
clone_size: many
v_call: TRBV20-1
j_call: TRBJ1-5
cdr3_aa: CSAKGEHINQPQHF
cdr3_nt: TGCAGTGCTAAAGGGGAACATATTAATCAGCCCCAGCATTTT

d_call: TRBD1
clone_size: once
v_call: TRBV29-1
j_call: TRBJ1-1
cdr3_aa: CSAGGQENTEAFF
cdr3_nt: TGCAGCGCTGGGGGACAGGAGAACACTGAAGCTTTCTTT

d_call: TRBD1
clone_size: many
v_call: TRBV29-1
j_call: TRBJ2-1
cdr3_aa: CSVDVTGVNEQFF
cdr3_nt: TGCAGCGTTGATGTGACAGGGGTAAATGAGCAGTTCTTC

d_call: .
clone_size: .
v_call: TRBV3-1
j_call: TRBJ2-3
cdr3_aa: CASSLRSGVRDTQYF
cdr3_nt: TGTGCCAGCAGCCTAAGGTCGGGAGTGAGAGATACGCAGTATTTT

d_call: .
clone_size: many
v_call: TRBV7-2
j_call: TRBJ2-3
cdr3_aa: CASSRGRHTDTQYF
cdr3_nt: TGTGCCAGCAGCCGTGGACGACACACAGATACGCAGTATTTT

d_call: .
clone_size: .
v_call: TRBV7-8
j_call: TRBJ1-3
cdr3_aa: CASSFGQLSENTIYF
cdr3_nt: TGTGCCAGCAGCTTTGGACAGCTCTCTGAAAACACCATATATTTT

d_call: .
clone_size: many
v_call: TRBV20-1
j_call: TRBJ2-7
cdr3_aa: CSARVSWGSYEQYF
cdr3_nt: TGCAGTGCTAGAGTCAGTTGGGGCTCCTACGAGCAGTACTTC

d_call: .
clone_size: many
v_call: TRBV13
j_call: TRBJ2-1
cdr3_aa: CASSLPYNEQFF
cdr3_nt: TGTGCCAGCAGCTTACCCTACAATGAGCAGTTCTTC

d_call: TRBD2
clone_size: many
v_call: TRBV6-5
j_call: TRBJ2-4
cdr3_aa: CASSPGLATAKNIQYF
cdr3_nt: TGTGCCAGCAGTCCCGGACTAGCGACGGCCAAAAACATTCAGTACTTC

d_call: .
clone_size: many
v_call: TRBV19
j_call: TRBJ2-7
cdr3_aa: CASGSAYEQYF
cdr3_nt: TGTGCCAGTGGGTCCGCCTACGAGCAGTACTTC

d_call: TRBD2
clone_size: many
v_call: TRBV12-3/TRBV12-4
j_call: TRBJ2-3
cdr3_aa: CASSPLAGGTDTQYF
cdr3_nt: TGTGCCAGCAGCCCACTAGCGGGAGGGACAGATACGCAGTATTTT

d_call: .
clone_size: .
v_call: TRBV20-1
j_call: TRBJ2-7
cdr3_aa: CSARVADVYEQYF
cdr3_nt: TGCAGTGCTAGAGTAGCGGACGTCTACGAGCAGTACTTC

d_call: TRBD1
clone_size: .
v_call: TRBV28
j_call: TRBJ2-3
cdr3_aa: CTSSSGQAISTDTQYF
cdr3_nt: TGTACCAGCAGTTCGGGACAGGCAATTAGCACAGATACGCAGTATTTT